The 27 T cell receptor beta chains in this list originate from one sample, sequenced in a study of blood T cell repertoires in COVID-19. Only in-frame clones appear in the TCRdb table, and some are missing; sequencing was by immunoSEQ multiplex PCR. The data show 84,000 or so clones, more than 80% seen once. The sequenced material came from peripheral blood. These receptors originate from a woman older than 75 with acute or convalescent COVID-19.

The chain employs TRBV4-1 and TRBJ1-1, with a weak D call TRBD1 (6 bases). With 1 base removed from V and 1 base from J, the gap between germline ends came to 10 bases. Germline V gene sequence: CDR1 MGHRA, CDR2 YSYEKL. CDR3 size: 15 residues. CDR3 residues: CASSQGGGGNTEAFF. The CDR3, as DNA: TGCGCCAGCAGCCAAGGAGGGGGTGGGAACACTGAAGCTTTCTTT.

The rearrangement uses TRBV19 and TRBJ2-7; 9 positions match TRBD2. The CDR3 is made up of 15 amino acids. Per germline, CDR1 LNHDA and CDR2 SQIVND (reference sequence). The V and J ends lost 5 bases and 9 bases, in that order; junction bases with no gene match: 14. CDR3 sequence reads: CASSASLSGRLAQYF. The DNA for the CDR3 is TGTGCCAGTAGTGCCTCCCTTAGCGGGAGACTGGCGCAGTACTTC.

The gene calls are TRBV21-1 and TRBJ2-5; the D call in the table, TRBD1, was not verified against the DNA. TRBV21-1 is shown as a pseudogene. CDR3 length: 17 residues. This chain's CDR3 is CASSKSLADRGQETQYF. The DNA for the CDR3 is TGTGCCAGCAGCAAAAGCCTGGCAGACAGGGGCCAAGAGACCCAGTACTTC.

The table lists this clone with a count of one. CDR3 DNA: TGTGCCAGCAGCTCCCCCGGACTAGCGGGAGGGGGCGGAAAGACCCAGTACTTC. Its protein is CASSSPGLAGGGGKTQYF. The chain couples TRBV7-2 to TRBJ2-5; 15 bases map to TRBD2. The CDR3 is 18 residues long. Germline-derived CDR1 and CDR2 are SGHTA and FQGNSA. The J segment lost 6 bases and the V segment lost 4 bases, leaving 12 bases of the junction unmatched.

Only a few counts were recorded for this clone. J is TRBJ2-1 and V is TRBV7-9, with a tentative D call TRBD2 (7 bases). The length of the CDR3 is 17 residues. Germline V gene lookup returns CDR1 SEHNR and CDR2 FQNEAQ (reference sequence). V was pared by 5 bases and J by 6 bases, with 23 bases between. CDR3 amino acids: CASSPLLRAGAGNEQFF. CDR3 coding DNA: TGTGCCAGCAGCCCACTACTACGGGCGGGGGCCGGCAATGAGCAGTTCTTC.

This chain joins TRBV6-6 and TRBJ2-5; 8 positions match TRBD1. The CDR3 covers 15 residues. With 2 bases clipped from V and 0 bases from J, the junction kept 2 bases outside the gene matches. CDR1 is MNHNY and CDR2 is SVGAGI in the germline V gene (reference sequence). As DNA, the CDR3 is TGTGCCAGCAGTTACCAGGGGGCAAACCAAGAGACCCAGTACTTC. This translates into CASSYQGANQETQYF.

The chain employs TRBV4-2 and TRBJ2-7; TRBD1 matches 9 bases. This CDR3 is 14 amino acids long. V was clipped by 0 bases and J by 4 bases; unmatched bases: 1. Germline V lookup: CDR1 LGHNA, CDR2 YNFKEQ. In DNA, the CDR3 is TGTGCCAGCAGCCAAGAGGACAGGGGATACGAGCAGTACTTC. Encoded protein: CASSQEDRGYEQYF.

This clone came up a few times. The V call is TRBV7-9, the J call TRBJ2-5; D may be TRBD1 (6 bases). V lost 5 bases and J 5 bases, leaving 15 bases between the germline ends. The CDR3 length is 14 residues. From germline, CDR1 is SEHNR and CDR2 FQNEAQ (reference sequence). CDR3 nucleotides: TGTGCCAGCAGCCCAAACGGACAGTGGGAGACCCAGTACTTC. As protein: CASSPNGQWETQYF.

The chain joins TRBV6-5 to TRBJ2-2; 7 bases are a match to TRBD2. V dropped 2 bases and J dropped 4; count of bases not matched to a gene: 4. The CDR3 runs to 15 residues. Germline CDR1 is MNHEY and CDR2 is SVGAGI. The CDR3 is CASSYGLVGTGELFF. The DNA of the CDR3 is TGTGCCAGCAGTTACGGACTAGTAGGCACCGGGGAGCTGTTTTTT.

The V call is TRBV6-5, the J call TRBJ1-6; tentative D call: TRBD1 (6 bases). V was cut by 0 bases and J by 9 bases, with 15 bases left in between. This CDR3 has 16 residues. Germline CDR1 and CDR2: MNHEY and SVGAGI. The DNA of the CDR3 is TGTGCCAGCAGTTACTCGGACGAGGGGGTTAGTTCACCCCTCCACTTT. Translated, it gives CASSYSDEGVSSPLHF.

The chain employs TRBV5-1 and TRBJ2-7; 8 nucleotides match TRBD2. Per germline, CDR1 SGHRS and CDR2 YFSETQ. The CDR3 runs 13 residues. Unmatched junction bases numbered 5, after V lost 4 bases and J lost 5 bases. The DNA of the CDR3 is TGCGCCAGCAGCCGGGAGGGCCTAGACGAGCAGTACTTC. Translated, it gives CASSREGLDEQYF.

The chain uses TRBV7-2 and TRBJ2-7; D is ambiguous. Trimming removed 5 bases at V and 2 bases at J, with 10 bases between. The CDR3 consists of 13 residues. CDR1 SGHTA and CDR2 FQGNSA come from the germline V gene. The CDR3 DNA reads TGTGCCAGCAGCCGCAGCCAGGCCTACGAGCAGTACTTC. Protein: CASSRSQAYEQYF.

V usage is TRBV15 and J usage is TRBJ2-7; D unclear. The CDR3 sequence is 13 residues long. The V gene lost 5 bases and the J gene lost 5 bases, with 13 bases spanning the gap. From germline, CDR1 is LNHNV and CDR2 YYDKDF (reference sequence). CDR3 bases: TGTGCCACCAGCGCCGCTGAGGTGAACGAGCAGTACTTC. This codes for CATSAAEVNEQYF.

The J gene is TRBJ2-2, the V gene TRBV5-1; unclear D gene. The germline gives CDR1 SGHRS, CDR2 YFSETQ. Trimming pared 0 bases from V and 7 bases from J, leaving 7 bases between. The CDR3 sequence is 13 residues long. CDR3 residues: CASSLGQIGELFF. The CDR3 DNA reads TGCGCCAGCAGCTTGGGGCAGATCGGGGAGCTGTTTTTT.

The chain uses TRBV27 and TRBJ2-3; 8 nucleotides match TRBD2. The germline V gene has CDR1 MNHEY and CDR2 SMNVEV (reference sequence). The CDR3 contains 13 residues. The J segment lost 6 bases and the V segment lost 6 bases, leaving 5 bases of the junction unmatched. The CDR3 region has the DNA TGTGCCAGCAGCCCCGGGGGGGTGGATACGCAGTATTTT. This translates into CASSPGGVDTQYF.

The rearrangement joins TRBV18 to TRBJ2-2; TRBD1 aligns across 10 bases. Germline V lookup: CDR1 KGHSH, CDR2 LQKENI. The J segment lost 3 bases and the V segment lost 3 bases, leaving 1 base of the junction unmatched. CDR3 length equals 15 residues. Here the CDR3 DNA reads TGTGCCAGCTCACCGACAGGGGGCCACACCGGGGAGCTGTTTTTT. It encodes CASSPTGGHTGELFF.

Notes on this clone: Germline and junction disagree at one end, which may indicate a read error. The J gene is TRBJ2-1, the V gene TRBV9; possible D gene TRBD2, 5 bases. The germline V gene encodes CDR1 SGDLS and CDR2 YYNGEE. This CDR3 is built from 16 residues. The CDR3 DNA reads TGTGCCAGCAGCGCTACCCCTAGCCGCCTATCCAATAAGCAGTTCTTC. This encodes CASSATPSRLSNKQFF.

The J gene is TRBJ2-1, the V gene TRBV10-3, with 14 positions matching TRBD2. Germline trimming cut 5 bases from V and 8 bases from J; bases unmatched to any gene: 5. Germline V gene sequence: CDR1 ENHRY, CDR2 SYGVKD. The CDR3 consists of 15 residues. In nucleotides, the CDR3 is TGTGCCATCAGTTGGACTAGCGGGAGGTTTGATGAGCAGTTCTTC. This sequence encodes CAISWTSGRFDEQFF.

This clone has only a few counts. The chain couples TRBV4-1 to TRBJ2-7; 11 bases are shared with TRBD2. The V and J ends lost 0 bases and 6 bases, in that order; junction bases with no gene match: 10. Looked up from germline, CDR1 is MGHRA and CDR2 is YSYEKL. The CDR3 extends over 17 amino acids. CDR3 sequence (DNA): TGCGCCAGCAGCCAAGAGATAGCGGGAGGGCCTGGGGTCGAGCAGTACTTC. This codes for CASSQEIAGGPGVEQYF.

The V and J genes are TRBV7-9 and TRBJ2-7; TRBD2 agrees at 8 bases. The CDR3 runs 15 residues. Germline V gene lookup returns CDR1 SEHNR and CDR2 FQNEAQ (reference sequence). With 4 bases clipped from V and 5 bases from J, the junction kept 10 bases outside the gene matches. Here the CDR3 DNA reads TGTGCCAGCAGCTCTTCCGGGACTAGGAGGCACGAGCAGTACTTC. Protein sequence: CASSSSGTRRHEQYF.

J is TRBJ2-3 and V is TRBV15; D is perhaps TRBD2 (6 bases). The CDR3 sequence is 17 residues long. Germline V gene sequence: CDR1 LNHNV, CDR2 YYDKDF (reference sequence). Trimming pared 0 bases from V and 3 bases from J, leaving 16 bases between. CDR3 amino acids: CATSRDQARRGTDTQYF. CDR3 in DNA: TGTGCCACCAGCAGAGATCAGGCACGCCGGGGGACAGATACGCAGTATTTT.

The CDR3 sequence is CASSFTGDYQETQYF. Here the CDR3 DNA reads TGTGCCAGCTCTTTCACAGGGGATTACCAAGAGACCCAGTACTTC. The J gene is TRBJ2-5, the V gene TRBV2; 7 bases align to TRBD1. Per germline, CDR1 SNHLY and CDR2 FYNNEI. This CDR3 is 15 amino acids long. V lost 8 bases, J lost 0 bases, and 9 bases stayed unmatched.

The CDR3 reads CASSLTAAGEEPYEQYF. DNA of the CDR3: TGTGCCAGCAGCTTAACGGCTGCGGGAGAAGAACCCTACGAGCAGTACTTC. The rearrangement links TRBV7-3 to TRBJ2-7; 7 bases are shared with TRBD2. CDR3 length: 17 residues. Germline values: CDR1 SGHTA, CDR2 FQGTGA. The V segment lost 0 bases and the J segment 2 bases; nucleotides outside the gene matches: 10.

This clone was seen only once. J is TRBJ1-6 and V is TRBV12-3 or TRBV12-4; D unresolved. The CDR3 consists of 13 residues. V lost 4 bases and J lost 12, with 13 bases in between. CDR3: CASSSQSTKPLHF. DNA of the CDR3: TGTGCCAGCAGTTCACAATCGACAAAACCCCTCCACTTT.

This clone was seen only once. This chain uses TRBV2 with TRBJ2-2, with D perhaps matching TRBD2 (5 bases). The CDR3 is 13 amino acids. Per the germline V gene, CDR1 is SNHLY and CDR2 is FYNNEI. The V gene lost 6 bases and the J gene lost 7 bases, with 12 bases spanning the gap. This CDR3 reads CASRPKRDGELFF. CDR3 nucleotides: TGTGCCAGCAGGCCAAAGAGGGACGGGGAGCTGTTTTTT. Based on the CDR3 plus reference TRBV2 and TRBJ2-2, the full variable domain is EPEVTQTPSHQVTQMGQEVILRCVPISNHLYFYWYRQILGQKVEFLVSFYNNEISEKSEIFDDQFSVERPDGSNFTLKIRSTKLEDSAMYFCASRPKRDGELFFGEGSRLTVL.

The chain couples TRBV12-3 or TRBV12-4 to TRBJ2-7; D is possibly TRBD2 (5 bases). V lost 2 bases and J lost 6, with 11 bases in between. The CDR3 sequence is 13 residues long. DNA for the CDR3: TGTGCCAGCAGTTTAAACGCGGGTTCCGAGCAGTACTTC. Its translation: CASSLNAGSEQYF.

The CDR3 spells CASSLGAQGNNYGYTF. The CDR3 coding sequence is TGTGCCAGCAGCTTGGGGGCCCAGGGAAATAACTATGGCTACACCTTC. The chain employs TRBV11-2 and TRBJ1-2, with D perhaps TRBD1 (6 bases). Germline V CDR1 and CDR2: SGHAT, FQNNGV. V lost 3 bases and J 1 base, leaving 15 bases between the germline ends. The CDR3 totals 16 residues.